Detailed here is one TCR beta chain. Some clones are missing from TCRdb's copy, which holds only in-frame ones; the method was immunoSEQ multiplex PCR. In the table there are tens of thousands of clones, 94% of which are singletons. The source of the sample is a study of cytomegalovirus exposure and HLA in healthy donors. Germline assignment: CDR1 LNHDA and CDR2 SQIVND (reference sequence). V shed 5 bases, J shed 2 bases, and the junction held 5 bases outside the gene matches. This CDR3 comprises 15 residues. Sample: PBMCs. The chain is built from TRBV19 and TRBJ2-7; 11 bases map to TRBD1. The clonotype was recovered from a woman under 30 in good health and CMV-seropositive. This chain's CDR3 is CASSQDRGLTYEQYF. The CDR3 DNA reads TGTGCCAGTAGTCAGGACAGGGGGCTTACCTACGAGCAGTACTTC.